Listed here are 13 T cell receptor beta chains from one sample, sequenced in a study of T cell responses to AZD1222 COVID-19 vaccine. The repertoire was sequenced with immunoSEQ multiplex PCR; TCRdb's copy has only in-frame clones and lacks some. The data show 150,000 to 200,000 clones, with roughly nine tenths seen just once and approximately 1.3% held by the top ten. Sequencing used peripheral blood, obtained 28 days after the second AZD1222 dose. The receptor source for this set is an adult who received the AZD1222 COVID-19 vaccine.

The chain joins TRBV12-3 or TRBV12-4 to TRBJ2-1; 7 bases agree with TRBD1. Trimming took 6 bases from V and 6 from J; bases not matched to a gene: 5. CDR3 length: 13 amino acids. CDR3 nucleotide sequence: TGTGCCAGCAGCCCGACAGGGTTCAATGAGCAGTTCTTC. It yields the protein CASSPTGFNEQFF.

The rearrangement uses TRBV5-1 and TRBJ2-2; possibly TRBD2 for D (6 bases). Trimming shortened V by 4 bases and J by 2 bases, and 12 bases separated the two germline ends. The CDR3 is 15 amino acids. CDR1 is SGHRS and CDR2 is YFSETQ in the germline V gene. CDR3 sequence (DNA): TGCGCCAGCAGCCTGGGAGGAGCTAACACCGGGGAGCTGTTTTTT. It is translated as CASSLGGANTGELFF.

The V call is TRBV19, the J call TRBJ2-3; maybe TRBD2 (7 bases). V lost 0 bases and J lost 2, with 12 bases in between. CDR1 is LNHDA, CDR2 SQIVND, per germline (reference sequence). The CDR3 sequence is 16 residues long. CDR3 in DNA: TGTGCCAGTAGTATAGATGGTGGGGGGGCCACAGATACGCAGTATTTT. Translation gives CASSIDGGGATDTQYF.

This chain links TRBV4-3 with TRBJ2-7; D may correspond to TRBD1 or TRBD2 (5 bases each). V dropped 5 bases and J dropped 2 bases, with 28 bases sitting between them. Germline V lookup: CDR1 LGHNA, CDR2 YSLEER. The CDR3 consists of 19 residues. CDR3 residues: CASSIKSLRGNSSPYEQYF. In nucleotides, the CDR3 is TGCGCCAGCAGCATAAAAAGTTTGAGGGGTAACAGCTCTCCCTACGAGCAGTACTTC.

The chain uses TRBV7-9 and TRBJ1-3, with D hard to call. The CDR3 runs 14 residues. In germline, CDR1 is SEHNR, CDR2 FQNEAQ (reference sequence). Trimming removed 5 bases at V and 6 bases at J, with 14 bases between. CDR3 sequence: CASSHTEVVNTIYF. CDR3 nucleotide sequence: TGTGCCAGCAGCCATACAGAGGTGGTAAACACCATATATTTT.

The chain uses TRBV5-1 and TRBJ2-7; no firm D call. This CDR3 contains 14 residues. Between the trimmed V and J ends, which lost 0 bases and 3 bases, there was a span of 10 bases. Looked up from germline, CDR1 is SGHRS and CDR2 is YFSETQ. CDR3 sequence reads: CASSLAGGDYEQYF. CDR3 nucleotides: TGCGCCAGCAGCTTGGCCGGTGGGGACTACGAGCAGTACTTC.

The chain combines TRBV7-9 with TRBJ2-7; D may be TRBD2 (5 bases). This CDR3 has 14 amino acids. Trimming removed 3 bases at V and 6 bases at J, with 15 bases between. Germline CDR1 and CDR2: SEHNR and FQNEAQ (reference sequence). The CDR3 here is CASSFSSTEGEQYF. CDR3 sequence (DNA): TGTGCCAGCAGCTTTAGCTCCACAGAGGGCGAGCAGTACTTC.

The CDR3, as DNA: TGTGCCAGCTCGCCCGGACAGGGTATAACCTACGAGCAGTACTTC. Its protein product is CASSPGQGITYEQYF. The chain couples TRBV18 to TRBJ2-7, with 8 bases identical to TRBD1. Germline trimming cut 6 bases from V and 2 bases from J; bases unmatched to any gene: 9. Germline V lookup: CDR1 KGHSH, CDR2 LQKENI. The CDR3 runs 15 residues.

The J gene is TRBJ1-2, the V gene TRBV29-1; 8 bases fit TRBD1. CDR3 length: 13 amino acids. Germline V gene lookup returns CDR1 SQVTM and CDR2 ANQGSEA. V was pared by 5 bases and J by 4 bases, with 6 bases of the junction left unmatched. Here the CDR3 reads CSVPGQVGYGYTF. The CDR3 DNA is TGCAGCGTTCCGGGACAGGTTGGCTATGGCTACACCTTC. The variable domain in full, completed from reference TRBV29-1 and TRBJ1-2, reads SAVISQKPSRDICQRGTSLTIQCQVDSQVTMMFWYRQQPGQSLTLIATANQGSEATYESGFVIDKFPISRPNLTFSTLTVSNMSPEDSSIYLCSVPGQVGYGYTFGSGTRLTVV.

This clone has a single count. V and J are TRBV7-3 and TRBJ1-1; 8 positions match TRBD1. Losses at the gene ends were 4 bases for V and 5 bases for J; bases not matched to a gene: 3. The CDR3 covers 13 residues. Germline V gene sequence: CDR1 SGHTA, CDR2 FQGTGA. In DNA, the CDR3 is TGTGCCAGCAGCTACGACAGGGGAACTGAAGCTTTCTTT. This encodes CASSYDRGTEAFF.

The gene calls are TRBV28 and TRBJ1-2, with 7 positions matching TRBD1. J lost 5 bases, V lost 5 bases, and 2 bases had no gene match. The CDR3 spans 12 residues. CDR1 and CDR2 from the germline V gene are MDHEN and SYDVKM. The CDR3 DNA follows: TGTGCCAGCAGTACAGGGGCGTATGGCTACACCTTC. This encodes CASSTGAYGYTF.

The gene calls are TRBV5-4 and TRBJ2-5; either TRBD1 or TRBD2 may fit D (7 bases each). Germline CDR1 is SGHNT and CDR2 is YYREEE (reference sequence). The CDR3 is made up of 14 amino acids. V shed 4 bases and J shed 4 bases, with 14 bases lying between them. The CDR3 spells CASSPGGGRETQYF. The CDR3 bases are TGTGCCAGCAGCCCAGGGGGGGGGCGAGAGACCCAGTACTTC.

The rearrangement joins TRBV7-2 to TRBJ1-6; D uncertain. Looked up from germline, CDR1 is SGHTA and CDR2 is FQGNSA. The CDR3 covers 15 residues. The ends were cut back, 2 bases at V and 6 bases at J, with 11 bases in the middle. CDR3 residues: CASSLLSRVNSPLHF. In DNA form, the CDR3 reads TGTGCCAGCAGCTTATTATCTAGGGTTAATTCACCCCTCCACTTT.